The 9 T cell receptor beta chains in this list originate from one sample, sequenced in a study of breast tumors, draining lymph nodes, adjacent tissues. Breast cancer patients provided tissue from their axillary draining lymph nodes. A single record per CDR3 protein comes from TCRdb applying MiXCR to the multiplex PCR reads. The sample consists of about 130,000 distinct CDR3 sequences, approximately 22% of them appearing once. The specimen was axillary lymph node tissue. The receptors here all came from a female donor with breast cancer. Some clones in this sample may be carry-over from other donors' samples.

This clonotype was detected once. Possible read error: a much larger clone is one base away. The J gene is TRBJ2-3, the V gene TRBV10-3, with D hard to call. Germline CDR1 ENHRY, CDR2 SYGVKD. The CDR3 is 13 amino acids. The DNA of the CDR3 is TGTGCCATCAGTAAAAGTCGCACAGATTCGCAGTATTTT. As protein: CAISKSRTDSQYF.

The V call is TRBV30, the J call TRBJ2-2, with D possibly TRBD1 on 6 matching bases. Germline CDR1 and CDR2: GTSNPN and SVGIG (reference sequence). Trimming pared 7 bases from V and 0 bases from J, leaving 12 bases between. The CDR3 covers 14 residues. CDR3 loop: CAFQTGTNTGELFF. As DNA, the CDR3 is TGTGCCTTTCAGACAGGAACGAACACCGGGGAGCTGTTTTTT.

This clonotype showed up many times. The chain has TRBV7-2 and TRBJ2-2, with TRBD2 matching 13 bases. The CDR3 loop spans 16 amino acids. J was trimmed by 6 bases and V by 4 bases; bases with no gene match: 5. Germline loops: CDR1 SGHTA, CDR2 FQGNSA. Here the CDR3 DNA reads TGTGCCAGCAGCTGGACTAGCGGGAGAATGGCCGGGGAGCTGTTTTTT. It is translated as CASSWTSGRMAGELFF.

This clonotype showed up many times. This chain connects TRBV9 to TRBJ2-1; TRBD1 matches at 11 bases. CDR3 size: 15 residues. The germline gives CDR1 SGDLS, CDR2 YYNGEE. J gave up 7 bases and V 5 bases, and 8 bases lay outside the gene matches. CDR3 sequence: CASRPGQGDWNEQFF. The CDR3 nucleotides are TGTGCCAGCAGGCCGGGACAGGGGGATTGGAATGAGCAGTTCTTC.

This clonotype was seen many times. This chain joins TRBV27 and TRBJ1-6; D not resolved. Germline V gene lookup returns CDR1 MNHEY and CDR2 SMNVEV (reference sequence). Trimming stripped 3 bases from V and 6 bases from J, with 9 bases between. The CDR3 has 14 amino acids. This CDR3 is CASSFSFFNSPLHF. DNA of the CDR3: TGTGCCAGCAGTTTTTCCTTCTTTAATTCACCCCTCCACTTT.

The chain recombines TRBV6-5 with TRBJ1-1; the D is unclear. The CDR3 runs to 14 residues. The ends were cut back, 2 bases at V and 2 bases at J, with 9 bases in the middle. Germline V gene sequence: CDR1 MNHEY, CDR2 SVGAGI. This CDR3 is CASSYLGGNTEAFF. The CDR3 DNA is TGTGCCAGCAGTTACCTTGGCGGTAACACTGAAGCTTTCTTT.

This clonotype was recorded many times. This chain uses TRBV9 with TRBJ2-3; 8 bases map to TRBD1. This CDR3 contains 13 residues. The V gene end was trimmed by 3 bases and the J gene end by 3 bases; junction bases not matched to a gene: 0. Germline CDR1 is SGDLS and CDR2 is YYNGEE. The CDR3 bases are TGTGCCAGCAGCGGGGACAGGACAGATACGCAGTATTTT. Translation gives CASSGDRTDTQYF.

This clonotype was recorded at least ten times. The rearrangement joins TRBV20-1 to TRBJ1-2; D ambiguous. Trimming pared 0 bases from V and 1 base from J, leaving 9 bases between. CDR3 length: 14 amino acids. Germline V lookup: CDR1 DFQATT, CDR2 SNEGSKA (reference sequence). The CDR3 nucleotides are TGCAGTGCTAGAGATCTAGAGAGTAACTATGGCTACACCTTC. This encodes CSARDLESNYGYTF.

The CDR3 region is CASSEAWAGSDYTF. CDR3 sequence (DNA): TGTGCCAGCAGTGAAGCATGGGCAGGGTCGGACTACACCTTC. The chain is built from TRBV12-3 or TRBV12-4 and TRBJ1-2; possible D gene TRBD1, 5 bases. V was pared by 5 bases and J by 10 bases, with 20 bases between. The CDR3 is made up of 14 amino acids.